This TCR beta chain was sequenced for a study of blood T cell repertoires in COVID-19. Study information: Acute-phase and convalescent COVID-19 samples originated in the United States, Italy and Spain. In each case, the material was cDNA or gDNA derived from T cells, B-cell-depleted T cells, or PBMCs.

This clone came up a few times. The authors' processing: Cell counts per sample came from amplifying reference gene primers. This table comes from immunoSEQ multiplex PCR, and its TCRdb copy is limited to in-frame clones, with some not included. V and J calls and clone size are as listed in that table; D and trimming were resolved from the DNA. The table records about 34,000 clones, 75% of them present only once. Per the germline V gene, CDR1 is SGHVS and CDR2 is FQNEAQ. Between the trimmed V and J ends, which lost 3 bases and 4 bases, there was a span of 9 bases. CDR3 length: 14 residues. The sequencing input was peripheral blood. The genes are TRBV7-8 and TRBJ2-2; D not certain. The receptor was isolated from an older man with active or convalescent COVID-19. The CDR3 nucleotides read TGTGCCAGCAGCTTCACGAGGCGCACCGGGGAGCTGTTTTTT. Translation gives CASSFTRRTGELFF.